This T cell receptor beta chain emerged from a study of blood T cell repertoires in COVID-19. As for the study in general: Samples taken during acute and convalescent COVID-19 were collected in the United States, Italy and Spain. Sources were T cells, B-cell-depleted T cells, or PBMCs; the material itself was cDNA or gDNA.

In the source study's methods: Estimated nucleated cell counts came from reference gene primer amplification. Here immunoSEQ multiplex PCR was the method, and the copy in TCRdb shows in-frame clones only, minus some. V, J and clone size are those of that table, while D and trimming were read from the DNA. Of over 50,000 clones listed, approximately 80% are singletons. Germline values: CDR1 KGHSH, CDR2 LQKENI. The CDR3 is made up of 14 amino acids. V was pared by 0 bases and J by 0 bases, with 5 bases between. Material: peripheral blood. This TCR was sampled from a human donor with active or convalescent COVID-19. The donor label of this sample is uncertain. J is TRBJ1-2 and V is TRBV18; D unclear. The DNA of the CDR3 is TGTGCCAGCTCACCACCGGAGACTAACTATGGCTACACCTTC. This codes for CASSPPETNYGYTF.